Listed below are T cell receptor beta chains from one sample, sequenced in a study of T cell repertoires in cytomegalovirus infection. In TCRdb, the reads were re-called with MiXCR into one record per CDR3 protein. The sample includes about 570,000 distinct CDR3 sequences, approximately 40% seen only once; the top ten take more than 40%. Their antigens are not known. Sequencing used cultured PBMCs, obtained from culture after CMV antigen stimulation. The receptors were gathered from a human donor in good health (CMV status not recorded). Some clones in this sample may be carry-over from other donors' samples. CDR3s include the opening cysteine and the closing phenylalanine or tryptophan. Fields, in order: J gene, clone size, V gene, D gene, CDR3 protein, CDR3 DNA. A D gene is named only where the DNA matches it firmly. Only some rows state a clone size, as once, few, many or a class for expanded clones.

J gene: TRBJ1-6
clone size: few
V gene: TRBV6-1
D gene: NA
CDR3 protein: CASSEGAGRNSPLHF
CDR3 DNA: TGTGCCAGCAGTGAAGGGGCAGGGCGTAATTCACCCCTCCACTTT

J gene: TRBJ2-5
clone size: NA
V gene: TRBV7-2
D gene: NA
CDR3 protein: CASSLGSVGETQYF
CDR3 DNA: TGTGCCAGCAGCTTAGGGTCCGTGGGGGAGACCCAGTACTTC

J gene: TRBJ2-7
clone size: NA
V gene: TRBV7-2
D gene: TRBD1
CDR3 protein: CASSLWDSYEQYF
CDR3 DNA: TGTGCCAGCAGCTTATGGGACAGCTACGAGCAGTACTTC

J gene: TRBJ2-1
clone size: NA
V gene: TRBV7-2
D gene: TRBD2
CDR3 protein: CASSFAGGVDEQFF
CDR3 DNA: TGTGCCAGCAGCTTTGCGGGGGGGGTGGATGAGCAGTTCTTC

J gene: TRBJ1-2
clone size: NA
V gene: TRBV6-1
D gene: TRBD1
CDR3 protein: CASRKPGQGGGYTF
CDR3 DNA: TGTGCCAGCAGGAAGCCGGGACAGGGCGGGGGCTACACCTTC

J gene: TRBJ2-5
clone size: few
V gene: TRBV12-3/TRBV12-4
D gene: NA
CDR3 protein: CASSGRETQYF
CDR3 DNA: TGTGCCAGCAGTGGTCGGGAGACCCAGTACTTC

J gene: TRBJ1-1
clone size: few
V gene: TRBV7-9
D gene: TRBD1
CDR3 protein: CASSTDRGIEAFF
CDR3 DNA: TGTGCCAGCAGCACAGACAGGGGGATTGAAGCTTTCTTT

J gene: TRBJ2-3
clone size: few
V gene: TRBV4-1
D gene: TRBD2
CDR3 protein: CASSQDAGGSADTQYF
CDR3 DNA: TGCGCCAGCAGCCAAGATGCGGGAGGGTCCGCAGATACGCAGTATTTT

J gene: TRBJ1-4
clone size: few
V gene: TRBV12-3/TRBV12-4
D gene: TRBD1
CDR3 protein: CASNTGTGGNEKLFF
CDR3 DNA: TGTGCCAGCAATACCGGGACAGGGGGTAATGAAAAACTGTTTTTT

J gene: TRBJ2-2
clone size: NA
V gene: TRBV5-4
D gene: NA
CDR3 protein: CASSWGTVMNTGELFF
CDR3 DNA: TGTGCCAGCAGCTGGGGGACCGTAATGAACACCGGGGAGCTGTTTTTT

J gene: TRBJ1-1
clone size: NA
V gene: TRBV20-1
D gene: NA
CDR3 protein: CSALEGLNTEAFF
CDR3 DNA: TGCAGTGCCTTAGAAGGCCTGAACACTGAAGCTTTCTTT

J gene: TRBJ2-1
clone size: NA
V gene: TRBV4-1
D gene: TRBD2
CDR3 protein: CASSHKTSGGEKEQFF
CDR3 DNA: TGCGCCAGCAGCCACAAGACTAGCGGGGGGGAAAAAGAGCAGTTCTTC

J gene: TRBJ2-3
clone size: NA
V gene: TRBV11-2
D gene: TRBD2
CDR3 protein: CASSPSGTSGRITDTQYF
CDR3 DNA: TGTGCCAGCAGCCCCAGTGGGACTAGCGGGCGCATCACAGATACGCAGTATTTT

J gene: TRBJ2-2
clone size: few
V gene: TRBV10-3
D gene: NA
CDR3 protein: CAIRQSDRSNTGELFF
CDR3 DNA: TGTGCCATCAGGCAGTCAGACAGGTCGAACACCGGGGAGCTGTTTTTT

J gene: TRBJ1-1
clone size: NA
V gene: TRBV7-2
D gene: NA
CDR3 protein: CASSPRARGDTEAFF
CDR3 DNA: TGTGCCAGCAGCCCTCGGGCGAGGGGGGACACTGAAGCTTTCTTT

J gene: TRBJ2-1
clone size: few
V gene: TRBV2
D gene: NA
CDR3 protein: CASSDSAYNEQFF
CDR3 DNA: TGTGCCAGCAGCGACTCCGCCTACAATGAGCAGTTCTTC

J gene: TRBJ1-2
clone size: NA
V gene: TRBV27
D gene: TRBD1
CDR3 protein: CASSPSQDRVFGYTF
CDR3 DNA: TGTGCCAGCAGTCCCTCCCAGGACAGGGTCTTTGGCTACACCTTC

J gene: TRBJ2-2
clone size: NA
V gene: TRBV4-1
D gene: TRBD2
CDR3 protein: CASYGTSGLFGGELFF
CDR3 DNA: TGCGCCAGCTATGGGACTAGCGGGCTCTTTGGCGGGGAGCTGTTTTTT

J gene: TRBJ2-3
clone size: few
V gene: TRBV27
D gene: NA
CDR3 protein: CASSAREAAHTQYF
CDR3 DNA: TGTGCCAGCAGTGCACGTGAGGCCGCCCATACGCAGTATTTT

J gene: TRBJ1-2
clone size: few
V gene: TRBV11-2
D gene: TRBD1
CDR3 protein: CASSPGGMDYGYTF
CDR3 DNA: TGTGCCAGCAGCCCAGGGGGGATGGACTATGGCTACACCTTC

J gene: TRBJ1-3
clone size: NA
V gene: TRBV7-2
D gene: TRBD1
CDR3 protein: CASSFTGGQYNTIYF
CDR3 DNA: TGTGCCAGCAGCTTTACAGGGGGCCAGTACAACACCATATATTTT

J gene: TRBJ2-1
clone size: NA
V gene: TRBV12-3/TRBV12-4
D gene: NA
CDR3 protein: CASSPQGLDNEQFF
CDR3 DNA: TGTGCCAGCAGCCCTCAGGGGTTGGACAATGAGCAGTTCTTC

J gene: TRBJ2-1
clone size: NA
V gene: TRBV6-5
D gene: TRBD2
CDR3 protein: CASSYTSGGPPGYNEQFF
CDR3 DNA: TGTGCCAGCAGTTACACCAGCGGGGGCCCCCCGGGGTACAATGAGCAGTTCTTC

J gene: TRBJ2-7
clone size: NA
V gene: TRBV7-2
D gene: NA
CDR3 protein: CASSPRWAPSVYEQYF
CDR3 DNA: TGTGCCAGCAGCCCGCGATGGGCTCCCTCGGTCTACGAGCAGTACTTC

J gene: TRBJ2-1
clone size: few
V gene: TRBV28
D gene: NA
CDR3 protein: CASSPTAWAVYNEQFF
CDR3 DNA: TGTGCCAGCAGCCCCACGGCGTGGGCGGTATACAATGAGCAGTTCTTC

J gene: TRBJ1-2
clone size: NA
V gene: TRBV7-6
D gene: NA
CDR3 protein: CASSALGVGNYGYTF
CDR3 DNA: TGTGCCAGCAGCGCATTGGGGGTAGGGAACTATGGCTACACCTTC

J gene: TRBJ2-6
clone size: few
V gene: TRBV7-9
D gene: TRBD1
CDR3 protein: CASSPRYRGPQGANVLTF
CDR3 DNA: TGTGCCAGCAGCCCACGTTACAGGGGGCCCCAGGGGGCCAACGTCCTGACTTTC

J gene: TRBJ2-2
clone size: few
V gene: TRBV28
D gene: TRBD1
CDR3 protein: CASSPGQELNTGELFF
CDR3 DNA: TGTGCCAGCAGTCCCGGACAGGAATTGAACACCGGGGAGCTGTTTTTT

J gene: TRBJ1-2
clone size: few
V gene: TRBV6-5
D gene: NA
CDR3 protein: CASSFLNREWNYGYTF
CDR3 DNA: TGTGCCAGCAGTTTTCTAAACAGGGAGTGGAACTATGGCTACACCTTC

J gene: TRBJ1-2
clone size: many
V gene: TRBV7-2
D gene: NA
CDR3 protein: CASSLVVGGGYGYTF
CDR3 DNA: TGTGCCAGCAGCTTAGTTGTCGGGGGTGGCTATGGCTACACCTTC

J gene: TRBJ2-7
clone size: few
V gene: TRBV5-4
D gene: TRBD1
CDR3 protein: CASSHQRDSLREQYF
CDR3 DNA: TGTGCCAGCAGCCATCAACGGGACAGCCTCCGGGAGCAGTACTTC

J gene: TRBJ2-3
clone size: few
V gene: TRBV11-2
D gene: TRBD2
CDR3 protein: CASSFSGSGGDTQYF
CDR3 DNA: TGTGCCAGCAGCTTTAGCGGGAGCGGGGGAGATACGCAGTATTTT

J gene: TRBJ2-7
clone size: NA
V gene: TRBV2
D gene: TRBD2
CDR3 protein: CASSGGTSGSRLNF
CDR3 DNA: TGTGCCAGCAGTGGTGGGACTAGCGGGTCCCGCCTCAACTTC

J gene: TRBJ2-7
clone size: few
V gene: TRBV20-1
D gene: TRBD2
CDR3 protein: CSARLAGAYEQYF
CDR3 DNA: TGCAGTGCTAGACTAGCGGGGGCCTACGAGCAGTACTTC

J gene: TRBJ2-7
clone size: once
V gene: TRBV11-2
D gene: NA
CDR3 protein: CASSLDQGRLSSYEQYF
CDR3 DNA: TGTGCCAGCAGCTTAGATCAAGGCAGGTTAAGCTCCTACGAGCAGTACTTC

J gene: TRBJ1-2
clone size: few
V gene: TRBV20-1
D gene: NA
CDR3 protein: CSARRGSNYGYTF
CDR3 DNA: TGCAGTGCCCGGAGGGGCTCTAACTATGGCTACACCTTC

J gene: TRBJ2-2
clone size: NA
V gene: TRBV7-9
D gene: NA
CDR3 protein: CAPTASESGRPNTGELFF
CDR3 DNA: TGTGCCCCAACAGCCAGCGAATCAGGGAGACCGAACACCGGGGAGCTGTTTTTT

J gene: TRBJ2-1
clone size: NA
V gene: TRBV4-3
D gene: TRBD2
CDR3 protein: CASSQAPASGSYNEQFF
CDR3 DNA: TGCGCCAGCAGCCAAGCCCCGGCTAGCGGGTCCTACAATGAGCAGTTCTTC

J gene: TRBJ2-5
clone size: few
V gene: TRBV7-2
D gene: TRBD1
CDR3 protein: CASSRQGSETQYF
CDR3 DNA: TGTGCCAGCAGCAGACAGGGATCAGAGACCCAGTACTTC

J gene: TRBJ1-6
clone size: NA
V gene: TRBV10-3
D gene: NA
CDR3 protein: CAISDVRDTLHF
CDR3 DNA: TGTGCCATCAGTGATGTGAGGGACACCCTCCACTTT

J gene: TRBJ1-5
clone size: NA
V gene: TRBV12-3/TRBV12-4
D gene: NA
CDR3 protein: CASSLTGGGQYRPQHF
CDR3 DNA: TGTGCCAGCAGTTTAACAGGCGGAGGTCAGTATCGGCCCCAGCATTTT

J gene: TRBJ1-6
clone size: NA
V gene: TRBV12-3/TRBV12-4
D gene: NA
CDR3 protein: CASSITALKSPLHF
CDR3 DNA: TGTGCCAGCAGCATCACAGCCCTTAAATCACCCCTCCACTTT

J gene: TRBJ1-1
clone size: many
V gene: TRBV11-2
D gene: NA
CDR3 protein: CASSRGGAGTEAFF
CDR3 DNA: TGTGCCAGCAGCCGCGGAGGCGCGGGCACTGAAGCTTTCTTT

J gene: TRBJ1-4
clone size: NA
V gene: TRBV4-1
D gene: TRBD1
CDR3 protein: CASSRQGAQDEKLFF
CDR3 DNA: TGCGCCAGCAGTCGACAGGGGGCGCAGGATGAAAAACTGTTTTTT

J gene: TRBJ2-1
clone size: few
V gene: TRBV7-9
D gene: TRBD2
CDR3 protein: CASSLSGLAGLNEQFF
CDR3 DNA: TGTGCCAGCAGCCTCTCCGGACTAGCGGGCTTGAATGAGCAGTTCTTC

J gene: TRBJ2-7
clone size: few
V gene: TRBV7-9
D gene: TRBD2
CDR3 protein: CASSLSSGRLYEQYF
CDR3 DNA: TGTGCCAGCAGCTTAAGTAGCGGGAGACTCTACGAGCAGTACTTC

J gene: TRBJ2-6
clone size: few
V gene: TRBV6-1
D gene: TRBD1
CDR3 protein: CASRGTGAGSGANVLTF
CDR3 DNA: TGTGCCAGCAGAGGGACAGGGGCAGGCTCTGGGGCCAACGTCCTGACTTTC

J gene: TRBJ1-5
clone size: NA
V gene: TRBV7-2
D gene: NA
CDR3 protein: CASSSQQGNQPQHF
CDR3 DNA: TGTGCCAGCAGCTCACAGCAGGGGAATCAGCCCCAGCATTTT

J gene: TRBJ2-2
clone size: NA
V gene: TRBV7-2
D gene: TRBD1
CDR3 protein: CASSLARGGLNTGELFF
CDR3 DNA: TGTGCCAGCAGCTTAGCGCGAGGGGGCCTAAACACCGGGGAGCTGTTTTTT

J gene: TRBJ1-6
clone size: few
V gene: TRBV27
D gene: TRBD1
CDR3 protein: CASTQTGTGASPLHF
CDR3 DNA: TGTGCCAGCACCCAGACCGGGACAGGGGCCTCACCCCTCCACTTT

J gene: TRBJ2-2
clone size: NA
V gene: TRBV7-2
D gene: TRBD2
CDR3 protein: CASSLREWGTSGSAGELFF
CDR3 DNA: TGTGCCAGCAGCTTACGCGAGTGGGGGACTAGCGGGAGTGCCGGGGAGCTGTTTTTT

J gene: TRBJ2-7
clone size: NA
V gene: TRBV19
D gene: TRBD2
CDR3 protein: CASSSPGSSGAAYEQYF
CDR3 DNA: TGTGCCAGTAGTAGTCCAGGATCTAGCGGGGCCGCCTACGAGCAGTACTTC

J gene: TRBJ1-2
clone size: NA
V gene: TRBV7-2
D gene: NA
CDR3 protein: CASSTSALYTF
CDR3 DNA: TGTGCCAGCAGCACGTCGGCGCTCTACACCTTC

J gene: TRBJ1-1
clone size: NA
V gene: TRBV4-1
D gene: NA
CDR3 protein: CASSQDGRMNTEAFF
CDR3 DNA: TGCGCCAGCAGCCAAGACGGCAGGATGAACACTGAAGCTTTCTTT

J gene: TRBJ2-7
clone size: NA
V gene: TRBV7-2
D gene: NA
CDR3 protein: CASSLESAGPYEQYF
CDR3 DNA: TGTGCCAGCAGCTTAGAGTCGGCAGGCCCATACGAGCAGTACTTC